This is a list of T cell receptor beta chains from one sample in a study of blood T cell repertoires in COVID-19. The data were produced by immunoSEQ multiplex PCR, yet TCRdb's version contains in-frame clones alone and is incomplete. The sample has about 230,000 clones; roughly 76% are singletons. Sequencing was performed on peripheral blood. The receptors derive from a woman of 80 years or more with COVID-19, enrolled during active disease. CDR3s include the opening cysteine and the closing phenylalanine or tryptophan. The order of the fields is V gene, J gene, clone size, D gene, CDR3 DNA, CDR3 protein. A D gene is named only where the DNA matches it firmly. Some rows mark clone size as missing; the rest say once, few, many or name a class of expanded clone.

>TRBV3-1/TRBV3-2|TRBJ1-5|-|-
TGTGCCAGCAGCCAAGGTCTGAGGAATCAGCCCCAGCATTTT
CASSQGLRNQPQHF
>TRBV4-3|TRBJ2-4|-|TRBD2
TGCGCCAGCAGCCAAGATCCAGCGGGAGGGGCCAAAAACATTCAGTACTTC
CASSQDPAGGAKNIQYF
>TRBV14|TRBJ2-7|-|TRBD1
TGTGCCAGCAGCCTAAGACAGGGATTGAGGGGAAGCGAGCAGTACTTC
CASSLRQGLRGSEQYF
>TRBV28|TRBJ1-2|-|-
TGTGCCACCCCTGGTCAGGGCTCCTATGGCTACACCTTC
CATPGQGSYGYTF
>TRBV27|TRBJ1-2|-|TRBD1
TGTGCCAGCAGTTTATTAGACAGGGTCAATGATGGCTACACCTTC
CASSLLDRVNDGYTF
>TRBV7-3|TRBJ1-6|-|-
TGTGCCAGCAGCTTCCGAGGACTCAATTCACCCCTCCACTTT
CASSFRGLNSPLHF
>TRBV10-1|TRBJ1-5|-|-
TGCGCCAGCAGTGATGGGGGGTCATGGCCCCAGCATTTT
CASSDGGSWPQHF
>TRBV2|TRBJ1-6|-|TRBD1
TGTGCCAGCACCCGGACAGGGGTAGATTCACCCCTCCACTTT
CASTRTGVDSPLHF
>TRBV28|TRBJ1-2|-|-
TGTGCCAGCAGTTCCGGGAGTAACTATGGCTACACCTTC
CASSSGSNYGYTF
>TRBV2|TRBJ2-1|few|-
TGTGCCAGCAGTGGAGCCTACAATGAGCAGTTCTTC
CASSGAYNEQFF
>TRBV19|TRBJ2-5|-|TRBD1
TGTGCCAGTAGTCCCGGGACAGGGGCGGAGACCCAGTACTTC
CASSPGTGAETQYF
>TRBV30|TRBJ2-3|-|TRBD1
TGTGCCTGGAGTGCCGGGGGACAGGGATCCTTATTGAGGGGCACAGATACGCAGTATTTT
CAWSAGGQGSLLRGTDTQYF
>TRBV4-3|TRBJ2-1|-|-
TGCGCCAGCAGCCAAGAGGCTAGGGGTTACAATGAGCAGTTCTTC
CASSQEARGYNEQFF
>TRBV7-2|TRBJ2-7|-|-
TGTGCCAGCAGCGCCCGCGGGGCCCTCTACGAGCAGTACTTC
CASSARGALYEQYF
>TRBV18|TRBJ2-5|-|TRBD2
TGTGCCAGCTCACCACGGGAGGGATGGACGCCGGGAGAGACCCAGTACTTC
CASSPREGWTPGETQYF
>TRBV30|TRBJ1-4|-|TRBD1
TGTGCCTGGAGTCCTAACAGGGGAACTAATGAAAAACTGTTTTTT
CAWSPNRGTNEKLFF
>TRBV9|TRBJ2-1|-|TRBD2
TGTGCCAGCAGCTTCAGGGGGACTAGCGTGGGTGAAAATGAGCAGTTCTTC
CASSFRGTSVGENEQFF
>TRBV28|TRBJ2-5|-|TRBD1
TGTGCCAGCAGTGGGGACAGGGCGCAATACCAAGAGACCCAGTACTTC
CASSGDRAQYQETQYF
>TRBV12-5|TRBJ1-2|-|-
TGTGCTAGTGGTTTGGCGGGGACTAACTATGGCTACACCTTC
CASGLAGTNYGYTF
>TRBV30|TRBJ2-7|once|-
TGTGCCTGGAGTGTAAAGGACTTCTACGAGCAGTACTTC
CAWSVKDFYEQYF
>TRBV20-1|TRBJ2-1|-|TRBD2
TGCAGTGCTAGTCCTATAGCGGGAGCTTTCTACAATGAGCAGTTCTTC
CSASPIAGAFYNEQFF
>TRBV18|TRBJ2-1|-|-
TGTGCCAGCTCACCGCTTGACTATAACAATGAGCAGTTCTTC
CASSPLDYNNEQFF
>TRBV4-1|TRBJ2-5|-|TRBD2
TGCGCCAGCAGCCACCCCCTAGCGGGAGGGAGGTCAGGGGAGACCCAGTACTTC
CASSHPLAGGRSGETQYF
>TRBV28|TRBJ1-5|once|-
TGTGCCAGCATCCCCCGGAGGGTTTTCAATCAGCCCCAGCATTTT
CASIPRRVFNQPQHF
>TRBV30|TRBJ2-5|-|-
TGTGCCTGGAGCCCTGGGTGGGCCGAAGAGACCCAGTACTTC
CAWSPGWAEETQYF
>TRBV7-3|TRBJ2-1|-|-
TGTGCCAGCAGCTTAGACACTAGAGCTGAGCAGTTCTTC
CASSLDTRAEQFF
>TRBV28|TRBJ1-1|few|-
TGTGCCAGCGAAGGGGCAGGGCCTCCTGACACTGAAGCTTTCTTT
CASEGAGPPDTEAFF
>TRBV6-2/TRBV6-3|TRBJ1-2|-|-
TGTGCCAGCAGTTACTCGGAGGGGCTGAATACTAACTATGGCTACACCTTC
CASSYSEGLNTNYGYTF
>TRBV7-2|TRBJ2-5|-|TRBD2
TGTGCCAGCAGCTTACCTAGCGGGGGGGAAGAGACCCAGTACTTC
CASSLPSGGEETQYF
>TRBV10-1|TRBJ1-5|-|-
TGCGCCAGCAGTACGGCAGGGAGCAATCAGCCCCAGCATTTT
CASSTAGSNQPQHF
>TRBV10-3|TRBJ2-3|few|TRBD2
TGTGCCATTAGGACTAGCGGGGGGTCCACAGATACGCAGTATTTT
CAIRTSGGSTDTQYF
>TRBV6-5|TRBJ1-2|-|TRBD1
TGTGCCAGCAGTTACTCTACAGGGGGAAACTATGGCTACACCTTC
CASSYSTGGNYGYTF
>TRBV6-5|TRBJ1-2|-|-
TGTGCCAGCAGTTACTCTAGCGGGGGGACTAACTATGGCTACACCTTC
CASSYSSGGTNYGYTF
>TRBV7-3|TRBJ2-6|-|-
TGTGCCAGCAGCTTCCAGGGGTCAGGGGCCAACGTCCTGACTTTC
CASSFQGSGANVLTF
>TRBV14|TRBJ2-3|-|-
TGTGCCAGCAGCCAAGTACCAGGGTACGGCACAGATACGCAGTATTTT
CASSQVPGYGTDTQYF
>TRBV25-1|TRBJ1-5|-|TRBD1
TGTGCCAGCAGTGATGGGAAGGGGGCAGGGGGACAGCCCCAGCATTTT
CASSDGKGAGGQPQHF
>TRBV29-1|TRBJ1-1|-|-
TGCAGCTCGCTCTCGGGGGTTGAAGCTTTCTTT
CSSLSGVEAFF
>TRBV5-1|TRBJ1-5|-|TRBD1
TGCGCCAGCAGCCCGACAGGGGGCAACCAGCCCCAGCATTTT
CASSPTGGNQPQHF
>TRBV2|TRBJ1-4|-|-
TGTGCCAGCAGTGGGACATTATATGAAAAACTGTTTTTT
CASSGTLYEKLFF
>TRBV28|TRBJ1-3|-|-
TGTGCCAGCAGTTTTTCTGCAGGGGCTGGAAACACCATATATTTT
CASSFSAGAGNTIYF
>TRBV30|TRBJ2-7|-|-
TGTGCCTGGAAAGATGGCGGGGCCTCCTACGAGCAGTACTTC
CAWKDGGASYEQYF
>TRBV24-1|TRBJ2-5|-|-
TGTGCCACCAGTGCCAAGCAGGGTCTGGAAGAGACCCAGTACTTC
CATSAKQGLEETQYF
>TRBV5-1|TRBJ1-6|few|-
TGCGCCAGCAGCTTGCAAGGCGGTGGTTCACCCCTCCACTTT
CASSLQGGGSPLHF
>TRBV2|TRBJ1-3|-|-
TGTGCCAGCAGTGGTGGGGCATCTGGAAACACCATATATTTT
CASSGGASGNTIYF
>TRBV19|TRBJ1-5|-|-
TGTGCCAGTAGTATCGGCGGGCGGAATCAGCCCCAGCATTTT
CASSIGGRNQPQHF
>TRBV5-6|TRBJ1-6|few|-
TGTGCCAGCAGCTACTACGGGAGGACCTATAATTCACCCCTCCACTTT
CASSYYGRTYNSPLHF
>TRBV3-1/TRBV3-2|TRBJ2-5|once|-
TGTGCCAGCAGCCAAGATTCCCCCCTCCTAGCCCGAAGCGGGACCCAGTACTTC
CASSQDSPLLARSGTQYF
>TRBV5-4|TRBJ1-2|-|-
TGTGCCAGCAGCTCAGACTACTATGGCTACACCTTC
CASSSDYYGYTF
>TRBV7-8|TRBJ2-7|few|-
TGTGCCAGCAGCTTAAGGGGGACGCCCTACGAGCAGTACTTC
CASSLRGTPYEQYF
>TRBV28|TRBJ2-7|-|-
TGTGCCAGCACCACTCTGTCGGCAGGGGCCTACGAGCAGTACTTC
CASTTLSAGAYEQYF
>TRBV28|TRBJ1-2|few|-
TGTGCCAGCAGTTTAGGGTTGAGTTGGGGGGGAAATGGCTACACCTTC
CASSLGLSWGGNGYTF
>TRBV5-1|TRBJ1-5|-|-
TGCGCCAGCAGCTTGAATAGCGACCTCAATCAGCCCCAGCATTTT
CASSLNSDLNQPQHF
>TRBV4-2|TRBJ1-1|-|TRBD1
TGTGCCAGCAGCCTACGCCAAATGACAGGGAACGCCGGCGGGAACACTGAAGCTTTCTTT
CASSLRQMTGNAGGNTEAFF